These 32 T cell receptor beta chains were sequenced from one sample in a study of blood T cells in healthy people across ages. Together with a sample-barcoded 5' primer, a J-beta primer mix was included in a second PCR lasting roughly 6 to 12 cycles. One entry per CDR3 protein, called by TCRdb with MiXCR from the 5' RACE reads. This repertoire shows about 1,400,000 distinct CDR3 sequences, 59% found once; its top ten account for over 6.5%. Source material: blood. These receptors were collected from a man between 18 and 29 years old in good health.

This chain joins TRBV28 and TRBJ2-1, with a weak D call TRBD2 (6 bases). This CDR3 is 14 amino acids long. CDR1 and CDR2 from the germline V gene are MDHEN and SYDVKM. The V and J ends lost 7 bases and 3 bases respectively, with 13 bases between them. The CDR3 region is CASNGEARYNEQFF. The CDR3 bases are TGTGCCAGCAATGGGGAGGCCCGCTACAATGAGCAGTTCTTC.

This clonotype was observed a handful of times. The chain uses TRBV4-1 and TRBJ2-1, with a possible D match to TRBD1 (6 bases). This CDR3 spans 16 amino acids. Between the trimmed V and J ends, which lost 3 bases and 3 bases, there was a span of 15 bases. CDR1 is MGHRA, CDR2 YSYEKL, per germline. As DNA, the CDR3 is TGCGCCAGCAGCCACCTCCCTCCCAGGGGCTACAATGAGCAGTTCTTC. It encodes CASSHLPPRGYNEQFF.

This chain links TRBV21-1 with TRBJ2-2; no check of the table's D call, TRBD2, against the DNA was made. TRBV21-1 is an annotated pseudogene. This CDR3 is built from 17 residues. DNA for the CDR3: TGTGCCAGCGAGACTAGCGCGCCATCCGCGAACACCGGGGAGCTGTTTTTT. This gives the protein CASETSAPSANTGELFF.

CDR3 nucleotides: TGTGCCAGCAATTTCGGGAGGGGGACCTCCTACGAGCAGTACTTC. It codes for CASNFGRGTSYEQYF. This chain connects TRBV4-2 to TRBJ2-7, with TRBD2 matching over 8 bases. The junction had 8 bases not matched to a gene; V was cut back by 7 bases and J by 0 bases. Germline V gene lookup returns CDR1 LGHNA and CDR2 YNFKEQ. The CDR3 has 15 residues.

This clonotype was seen once. This chain links TRBV6-2 or TRBV6-3 with TRBJ2-7; TRBD1 matches at 7 bases. CDR3 length equals 16 residues. V shed 5 bases, J shed 1 base, and the junction held 11 bases outside the gene matches. CDR1 and CDR2 (germline): MNHEY, SVGEGT. The CDR3 region has the DNA TGTGCCAGCAGTAGCGACAGGGTTGGGAATTCCTACGAGCAGTACTTC. Residues: CASSSDRVGNSYEQYF.

CDR3 coding DNA: TGTGCCAGCAGCCAAGGGAGTTCGAACACCGGGGAGCTGTTTTTT. Amino acids: CASSQGSSNTGELFF. V is TRBV4-2 and J is TRBJ2-2, with D hard to call. V was pared by 1 base and J by 0 bases, with 6 bases between. This CDR3 is built from 15 residues. Germline CDR1 and CDR2: LGHNA and YNFKEQ.

This chain uses TRBV29-1 with TRBJ1-4; a weak D match, TRBD1 (6 bases). Germline V gives CDR1 SQVTM, CDR2 ANQGSEA. The CDR3 spans 15 residues. The germline V and J ends were trimmed by 4 bases and 3 bases, with 15 bases remaining between them. CDR3 sequence (DNA): TGCAGCGTTGCCCCGGCGGGGGCAGCTAATGAAAAACTGTTTTTT. As protein: CSVAPAGAANEKLFF.

The chain links TRBV7-9 to TRBJ2-1; TRBD2 agrees at 9 bases. V lost 7 bases to trimming and J lost 6 bases; unmatched junction nucleotides: 7. CDR1 is SEHNR and CDR2 is FQNEAQ in the germline V gene (reference sequence). The CDR3 runs to 14 residues. The CDR3 DNA reads TGTGCCAGCACCATAGCGGGAGCGGGCAATGAGCAGTTCTTC. As protein: CASTIAGAGNEQFF.

This clonotype was recorded a few times. The V call is TRBV27, the J call TRBJ2-1, with D perhaps matching TRBD2 (7 bases). Trimming left V 3 bases short and J 5 bases short, with 11 bases between. CDR1 is MNHEY and CDR2 is SMNVEV in the germline V gene (reference sequence). The length of the CDR3 is 14 residues. The CDR3 loop reads CASSFEGGDNEQFF. In DNA, the CDR3 is TGTGCCAGCAGTTTTGAAGGGGGGGACAATGAGCAGTTCTTC.

This rearrangement joins TRBV7-9 to TRBJ1-6; D is possibly TRBD1 (6 bases). CDR1 and CDR2 (germline): SEHNR, FQNEAQ (reference sequence). V lost 6 bases and J 5 bases, leaving 17 bases between the germline ends. The CDR3 has 16 amino acids. The CDR3 protein is CASRHRKGQNNSPLHF. DNA of the CDR3: TGTGCCAGCAGGCATCGGAAAGGACAGAATAATTCACCCCTCCACTTT.

This clonotype was observed a handful of times. V usage is TRBV29-1 and J usage is TRBJ2-7, with TRBD1 matching over 8 bases. V shed 6 bases, J shed 0 bases, and the junction held 7 bases outside the gene matches. Germline loops: CDR1 SQVTM, CDR2 ANQGSEA. CDR3 size: 14 residues. The CDR3 DNA reads as TGCAGCGTCGGTAGACAGGGGAGCTCCTACGAGCAGTACTTC. The encoded protein is CSVGRQGSSYEQYF.

The rearrangement links TRBV5-1 to TRBJ2-7, with D perhaps TRBD1 (6 bases). V lost 7 bases to trimming and J lost 12 bases, with 17 bases between them. The CDR3 loop spans 11 amino acids. Germline V gene data show CDR1 as SGHRS and CDR2 as YFSETQ. The CDR3 DNA is TGCGCCAGCCGTGAGGGGGAGACCCGGTACTTC. It yields the protein CASREGETRYF. Combining the CDR3 with reference TRBV5-1 and TRBJ2-7 gives the whole variable domain KAGVTQTPRYLIKTRGQQVTLSCSPISGHRSVSWYQQTPGQGLQFLFEYFSETQRNKGNFPGRFSGRQFSNSRSEMNVSTLELGDSALYLCASREGETRYFGPGTRLTVT.

Notes on this clonotype: Sequence at one end of the junction differs from germline and may be a read error. This chain uses TRBV4-1 with TRBJ2-2; possibly TRBD1 for D (6 bases). There are 16 residues in the CDR3. Germline CDR1 reads MGHRA; CDR2 reads YSYEKL. CDR3 coding DNA: TGCGCCAGCAGCAAAGAGGTGGGGGCGAGTACCGGGGAGCTGTTTTTT. It is translated as CASSKEVGASTGELFF.

This clonotype has just one count. The junction departs from germline at one end; a sequencing error may be responsible. This rearrangement joins TRBV4-1 to TRBJ1-1; D unclear. There are 15 residues in the CDR3. Germline CDR1 reads MGHRA; CDR2 reads YSYEKL. The chain's CDR3 is CASRGWRRENTGAFF. CDR3 DNA sequence: TGCGCCAGCAGAGGCTGGAGAAGGGAGAACACTGGAGCTTTCTTT.

This clonotype was counted only a few times. This chain connects TRBV5-1 to TRBJ2-1; 8 nucleotides align to TRBD2. Germline V CDR1 and CDR2: SGHRS, YFSETQ. The CDR3 spans 15 residues. The V segment lost 3 bases and the J segment 4 bases; nucleotides outside the gene matches: 6. Here the CDR3 reads CASSWVSSGYNEQFF. The DNA for the CDR3 is TGCGCCAGCAGCTGGGTCTCTAGCGGGTACAATGAGCAGTTCTTC.

This clonotype was observed a few times. CDR3 protein: CATGLASNYEQYF. The CDR3 DNA reads TGTGCCACCGGACTAGCGAGTAACTACGAGCAGTACTTC. J is TRBJ2-7 and V is TRBV7-9; 9 nucleotides match TRBD2. Germline-derived CDR1 and CDR2 are SEHNR and FQNEAQ (reference sequence). Trimming took 10 bases from V and 3 from J; bases not matched to a gene: 7. This CDR3 has 13 residues.

The chain employs TRBV14 and TRBJ2-3; D gene uncertain. The CDR3 contains 16 residues. The germline V gene encodes CDR1 SGHDN and CDR2 FVKESK. The V end lost 0 bases, the J end lost 2 bases, and 12 bases lay between the germline ends. DNA for the CDR3: TGTGCCAGCAGCCAAGATATTGGCGGATCCACAGATACGCAGTATTTT. As protein: CASSQDIGGSTDTQYF.

This chain links TRBV7-2 with TRBJ2-5; D gene unclear. The V gene lost 5 bases and the J gene lost 3 bases, with 13 bases spanning the gap. Germline V gene data show CDR1 as SGHTA and CDR2 as FQGNSA. This CDR3 has 14 residues. CDR3 sequence (DNA): TGTGCCAGCAGCCCACGACGGAACAAAGAGACCCAGTACTTC. Translated, it gives CASSPRRNKETQYF. Using reference TRBV7-2 and TRBJ2-5 for the parts outside the CDR3, the full variable domain is GAGVSQSPSNKVTEKGKDVELRCDPISGHTALYWYRQSLGQGLEFLIYFQGNSAPDKSGLPSDRFSAERTGGSVSTLTIQRTQQEDSAVYLCASSPRRNKETQYFGPGTRLLVL.

The chain joins TRBV7-2 to TRBJ2-5, with D unclear. CDR1 is SGHTA and CDR2 is FQGNSA in the germline V gene. V lost 8 bases and J 5 bases, leaving 12 bases between the germline ends. This CDR3 contains 12 residues. The DNA for the CDR3 is TGTGCCAGCGGCGAAGGGTGGGAGACCCAGTACTTC. Residues: CASGEGWETQYF.

This chain joins TRBV6-5 and TRBJ2-2; TRBD2 aligns across 11 bases. V trimming: 4 bases; J trimming: 8 bases; junction bases outside the gene matches: 3. The germline CDR1 and CDR2 sequences are MNHEY and SVGAGI. This CDR3 has 14 residues. The CDR3 bases are TGTGCCAGCAGTTCGACTAGCGGGATAGGGGAGCTGTTTTTT. Translated: CASSSTSGIGELFF.

The chain employs TRBV6-6 and TRBJ2-5, with D unclear. The J call may be incorrect, as the DNA end agrees better with TRBJ2-7. The CDR3 totals 13 residues. From germline, CDR1 is MNHNY and CDR2 SVGAGI (reference sequence). CDR3 residues: CASSYSSRYEQYF. The CDR3 DNA is TGTGCCAGCAGTTACTCGAGTCGGTACGAGCAGTACTTC.

V gene TRBV4-2 combines with J gene TRBJ2-2; 10 bases match TRBD1. Germline values: CDR1 LGHNA, CDR2 YNFKEQ. CDR3 size: 16 residues. V lost 1 base, J lost 7 bases, and 6 bases stayed unmatched. The CDR3 nucleotides read TGTGCCAGCAGCCAAGTAAGGGGACAGGGGAACGGGGAGCTGTTTTTT. Amino acids: CASSQVRGQGNGELFF.

This clonotype has only a few counts. This chain joins TRBV12-3 or TRBV12-4 and TRBJ2-7; TRBD1 matches 9 bases. This CDR3 has 15 amino acids. V lost 4 bases to trimming and J lost 2 bases; unmatched junction nucleotides: 6. CDR3 DNA: TGTGCCAGCAGTTCCCAAGGGACAGGGACCTACGAGCAGTACTTC. Its translation is CASSSQGTGTYEQYF.

The V gene is TRBV7-9, the J gene TRBJ2-5, with D maybe TRBD1 (6 bases). The last part of the DNA fits TRBJ2-1 better; the J call may be wrong. The CDR3 runs to 15 residues. Germline assignment: CDR1 SEHNR and CDR2 FQNEAQ (reference sequence). CDR3 DNA sequence: TGTGCCAGCAGCTCCGCCGGGACAAACCAAGAGACCCAGTTCTTC. Amino acids: CASSSAGTNQETQFF.

This clonotype was recorded a few times. This chain joins TRBV20-1 and TRBJ2-5; D perhaps matches TRBD2 (6 bases). V gave up 6 bases and J gave up 4 bases, with 21 bases separating them. The CDR3 runs to 15 residues. CDR1 DFQATT and CDR2 SNEGSKA come from the germline V gene (reference sequence). The CDR3 bases are TGCAGTGCCCCCCCTCCAGGACTAAACCTAGAGACCCAGTACTTC. This codes for CSAPPPGLNLETQYF.

This chain connects TRBV7-2 to TRBJ1-1; 8 bases align to TRBD1. Per the germline V gene, CDR1 is SGHTA and CDR2 is FQGNSA. V trimming: 5 bases; J trimming: 6 bases; junction bases outside the gene matches: 8. The CDR3 sequence is 14 residues long. The CDR3 here is CASSHISTGAEAFF. DNA of the CDR3: TGTGCCAGCAGCCACATATCGACAGGGGCTGAAGCTTTCTTT. Combining the CDR3 with reference TRBV7-2 and TRBJ1-1 gives the whole variable domain GAGVSQSPSNKVTEKGKDVELRCDPISGHTALYWYRQSLGQGLEFLIYFQGNSAPDKSGLPSDRFSAERTGGSVSTLTIQRTQQEDSAVYLCASSHISTGAEAFFGQGTRLTVV.

The gene calls are TRBV20-1 and TRBJ1-2; 8 bases are a match to TRBD1. The CDR3 contains 13 residues. Unmatched junction bases numbered 3, after V lost 5 bases and J lost 1 base. In germline, CDR1 is DFQATT, CDR2 SNEGSKA (reference sequence). DNA for the CDR3: TGCAGTGCTGGGACAGGATTTAACTATGGCTACACCTTC. This translates into CSAGTGFNYGYTF.

The V call is TRBV20-1, the J call TRBJ2-3; 8 bases match TRBD2. The germline V gene encodes CDR1 DFQATT and CDR2 SNEGSKA (reference sequence). V trimming: 6 bases; J trimming: 0 bases; junction bases outside the gene matches: 5. The CDR3 runs to 14 residues. The CDR3, as DNA: TGCAGTGCCTCAGCGGGGGTTAGCACAGATACGCAGTATTTT. Translation gives CSASAGVSTDTQYF.

The chain uses TRBV3-1 and TRBJ1-2; D is perhaps TRBD1 (5 bases). The germline gives CDR1 LGHDT, CDR2 YNNKEL (reference sequence). V lost 4 bases and J lost 2, with 14 bases in between. This CDR3 is built from 15 residues. CDR3 nucleotide sequence: TGTGCCAGCAGCCGGGGCGGGTTTCGGAACTATGGCTACACCTTC. This encodes CASSRGGFRNYGYTF.

The gene calls are TRBV12-3 or TRBV12-4 and TRBJ2-1; D unclear. V was trimmed by 6 bases and J by 2 bases, leaving 14 bases between them. The CDR3 covers 15 residues. DNA of the CDR3: TGTGCCAGCAGAGGCTGGGCGTTCACCTACAATGAGCAGTTCTTC. This encodes CASRGWAFTYNEQFF.

The genes are TRBV20-1 and TRBJ2-1, with 9 bases aligning to TRBD2. The trim removed 3 bases at V and 10 bases at J, leaving 10 bases unmatched. The CDR3 runs to 14 residues. Germline loops: CDR1 DFQATT, CDR2 SNEGSKA (reference sequence). The CDR3 spells CSARGPSGAAEQFF. The CDR3 nucleotides are TGCAGTGCTAGGGGACCTAGCGGGGCCGCGGAGCAGTTCTTC.

The gene calls are TRBV2 and TRBJ1-2; no definite D call. The CDR3 totals 13 residues. V dropped 7 bases and J dropped 0 bases, with 9 bases sitting between them. Per the germline V gene, CDR1 is SNHLY and CDR2 is FYNNEI. DNA for the CDR3: TGTGCCAGCAAAAGTGGGACTAACTATGGCTACACCTTC. This codes for CASKSGTNYGYTF.